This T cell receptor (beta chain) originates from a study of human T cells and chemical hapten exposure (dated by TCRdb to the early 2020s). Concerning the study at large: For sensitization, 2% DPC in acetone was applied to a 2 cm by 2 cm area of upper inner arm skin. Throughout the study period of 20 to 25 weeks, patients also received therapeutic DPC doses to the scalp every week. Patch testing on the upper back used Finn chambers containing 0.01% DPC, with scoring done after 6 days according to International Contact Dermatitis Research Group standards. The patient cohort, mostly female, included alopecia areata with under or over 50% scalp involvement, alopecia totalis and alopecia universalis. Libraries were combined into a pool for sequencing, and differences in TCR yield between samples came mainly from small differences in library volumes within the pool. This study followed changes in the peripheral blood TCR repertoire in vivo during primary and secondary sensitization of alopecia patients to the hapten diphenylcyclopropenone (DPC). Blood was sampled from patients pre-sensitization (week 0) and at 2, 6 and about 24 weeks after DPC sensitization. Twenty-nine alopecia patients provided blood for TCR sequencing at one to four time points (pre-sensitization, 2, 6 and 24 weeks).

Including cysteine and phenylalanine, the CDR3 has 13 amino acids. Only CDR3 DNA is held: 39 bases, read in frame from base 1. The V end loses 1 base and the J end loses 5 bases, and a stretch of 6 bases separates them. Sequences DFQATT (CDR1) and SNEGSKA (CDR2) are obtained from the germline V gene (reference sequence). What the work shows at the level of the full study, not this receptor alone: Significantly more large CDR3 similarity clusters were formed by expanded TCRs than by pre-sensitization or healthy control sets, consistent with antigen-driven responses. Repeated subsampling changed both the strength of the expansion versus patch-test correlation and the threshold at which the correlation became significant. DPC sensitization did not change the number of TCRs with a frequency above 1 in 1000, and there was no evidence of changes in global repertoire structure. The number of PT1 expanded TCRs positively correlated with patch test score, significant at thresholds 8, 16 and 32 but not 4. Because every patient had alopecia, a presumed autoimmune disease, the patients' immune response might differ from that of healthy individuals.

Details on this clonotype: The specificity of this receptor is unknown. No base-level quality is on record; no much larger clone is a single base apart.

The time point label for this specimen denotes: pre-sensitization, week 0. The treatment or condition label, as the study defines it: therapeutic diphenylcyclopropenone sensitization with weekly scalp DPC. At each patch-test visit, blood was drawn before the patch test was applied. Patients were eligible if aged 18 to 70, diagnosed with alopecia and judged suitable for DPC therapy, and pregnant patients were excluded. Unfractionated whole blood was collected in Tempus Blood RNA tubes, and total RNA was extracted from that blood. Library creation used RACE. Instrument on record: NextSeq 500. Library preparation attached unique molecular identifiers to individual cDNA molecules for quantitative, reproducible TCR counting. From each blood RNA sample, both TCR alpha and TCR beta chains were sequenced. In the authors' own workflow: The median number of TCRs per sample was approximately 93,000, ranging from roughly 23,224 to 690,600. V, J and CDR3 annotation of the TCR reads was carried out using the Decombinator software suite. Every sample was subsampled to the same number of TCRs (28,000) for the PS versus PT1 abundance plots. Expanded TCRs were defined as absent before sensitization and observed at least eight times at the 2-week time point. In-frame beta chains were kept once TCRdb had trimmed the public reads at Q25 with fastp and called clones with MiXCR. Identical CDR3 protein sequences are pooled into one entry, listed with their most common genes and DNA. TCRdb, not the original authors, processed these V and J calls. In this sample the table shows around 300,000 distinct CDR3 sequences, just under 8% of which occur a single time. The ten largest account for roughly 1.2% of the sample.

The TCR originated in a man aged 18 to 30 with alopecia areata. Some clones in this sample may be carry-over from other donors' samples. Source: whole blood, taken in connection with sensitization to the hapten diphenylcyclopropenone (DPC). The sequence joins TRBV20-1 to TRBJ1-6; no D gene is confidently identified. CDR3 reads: CSARGFNNSPLHF. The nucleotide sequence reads TGCAGTGCTAGAGGTTTCAATAATTCACCCCTCCACTTT.